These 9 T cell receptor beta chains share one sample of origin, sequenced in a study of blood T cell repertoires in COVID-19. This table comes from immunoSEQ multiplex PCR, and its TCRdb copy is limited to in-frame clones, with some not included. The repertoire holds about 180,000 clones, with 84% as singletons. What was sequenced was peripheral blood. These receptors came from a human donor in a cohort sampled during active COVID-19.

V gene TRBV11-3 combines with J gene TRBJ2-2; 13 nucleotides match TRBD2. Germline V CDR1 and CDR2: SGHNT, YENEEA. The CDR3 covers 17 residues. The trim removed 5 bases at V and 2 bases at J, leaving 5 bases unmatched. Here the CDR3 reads CASSRTSGGTNTGELFF. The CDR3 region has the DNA TGTGCCAGCAGCCGGACTAGCGGGGGAACTAACACCGGGGAGCTGTTTTTT. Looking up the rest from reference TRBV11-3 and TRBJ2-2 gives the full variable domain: EAGVVQSPRYKIIEKKQPVAFWCNPISGHNTLYWYLQNLGQGPELLIRYENEEAVDDSQLPKDRFSAERLKGVDSTLKIQPAELGDSAVYLCASSRTSGGTNTGELFFGEGSRLTVL.

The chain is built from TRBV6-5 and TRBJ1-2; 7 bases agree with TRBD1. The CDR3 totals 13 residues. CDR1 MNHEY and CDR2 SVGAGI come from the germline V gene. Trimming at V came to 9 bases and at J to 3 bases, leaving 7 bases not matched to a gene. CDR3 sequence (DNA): TGTGCCAGTGTCTACAGGGGTGACTATGGCTACACCTTC. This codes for CASVYRGDYGYTF.

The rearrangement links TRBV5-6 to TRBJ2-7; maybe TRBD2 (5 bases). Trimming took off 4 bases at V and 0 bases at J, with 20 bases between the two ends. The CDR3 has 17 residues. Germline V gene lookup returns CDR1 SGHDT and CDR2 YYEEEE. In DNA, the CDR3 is TGTGCCAGCAGCCCCGGATATTTACCGGGATTCTCCTACGAGCAGTACTTC. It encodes CASSPGYLPGFSYEQYF.

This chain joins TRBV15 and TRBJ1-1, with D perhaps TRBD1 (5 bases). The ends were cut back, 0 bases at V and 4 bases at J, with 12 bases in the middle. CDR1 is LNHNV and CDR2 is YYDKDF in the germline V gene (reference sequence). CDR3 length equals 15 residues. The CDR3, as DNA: TGTGCCACCAGCAGAGATGGAATGGGGGGCACTGAAGCTTTCTTT. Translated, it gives CATSRDGMGGTEAFF.

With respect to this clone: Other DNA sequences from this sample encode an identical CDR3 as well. In DNA, the CDR3 is TGTGCCAGCAGTTCCCGGGACAGCAGTGGCTACACCTTC. Protein product: CASSSRDSSGYTF. This chain uses TRBV12-3 or TRBV12-4 with TRBJ1-2; 7 bases align to TRBD1. Trimming removed 4 bases from V and 7 bases from J; junction bases left unmatched: 6. The CDR3 consists of 13 residues.

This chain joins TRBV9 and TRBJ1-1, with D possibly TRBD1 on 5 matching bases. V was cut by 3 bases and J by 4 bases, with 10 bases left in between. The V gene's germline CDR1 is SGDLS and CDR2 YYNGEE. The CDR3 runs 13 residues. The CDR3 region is CASSEGQGTEAFF. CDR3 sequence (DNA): TGTGCCAGCAGCGAGGGGCAGGGCACTGAAGCTTTCTTT.

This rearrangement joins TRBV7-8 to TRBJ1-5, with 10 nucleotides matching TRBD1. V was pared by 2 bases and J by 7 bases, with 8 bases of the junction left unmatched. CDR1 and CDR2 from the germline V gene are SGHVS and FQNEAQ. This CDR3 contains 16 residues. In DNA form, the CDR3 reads TGTGCCAGCAGCTTAAGATCCGGGACAGGGGAACAGCCCCAGCATTTT. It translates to CASSLRSGTGEQPQHF. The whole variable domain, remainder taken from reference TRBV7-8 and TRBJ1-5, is GAGVSQSPRYKVAKRGQDVALRCDPISGHVSLFWYQQALGQGPEFLTYFQNEAQLDKSGLPSDRFFAERPEGSVSTLKIQRTQQEDSAVYLCASSLRSGTGEQPQHFGDGTRLSIL.

CDR3 loop: CASSLGQGSGGNTIYF. CDR3 bases: TGCGCCAGCAGCTTGGGACAGGGGTCGGGAGGAAACACCATATATTTT. The chain recombines TRBV5-1 with TRBJ1-3; the match to TRBD1 covers 8 bases. The ends lost 0 bases at V and 4 bases at J; junction bases unmatched: 6. Germline CDR1 is SGHRS and CDR2 is YFSETQ. The CDR3 covers 16 residues.

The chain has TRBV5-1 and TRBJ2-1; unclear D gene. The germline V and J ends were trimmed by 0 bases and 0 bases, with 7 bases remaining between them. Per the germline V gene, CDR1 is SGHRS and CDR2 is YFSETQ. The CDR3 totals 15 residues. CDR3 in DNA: TGCGCCAGCAGCTTGGTCCTAATCTCCTACAATGAGCAGTTCTTC. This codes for CASSLVLISYNEQFF.